This T cell receptor beta chain is from a study of OX40 agonist ivuxolimab in advanced cancers. Study background: Hepatocellular carcinoma, melanoma, renal cell or head and neck cancer occurred in dose-escalation patients. Averaging approximately 60 years in age, with a range of about 20 to 90, the cohort was around 85% male.

The protocol was immunoSEQ multiplex PCR, while the TCRdb copy is restricted to in-frame clones and leaves out a portion. There are tens of thousands of clones in the sample; 88% occur only once, and roughly 1% lies in the top ten. The sample in question was CD4+ or CD8+ T cells sorted from blood, obtained in a trial of the OX40 agonist ivuxolimab. This TCR derives from an adult with an advanced solid tumor such as melanoma, head and neck, liver or kidney cancer.

This CDR3 is CASSYQMGTETQYF. CDR3 DNA: TGCGCCAGCAGTTACCAGATGGGTACAGAGACCCAGTACTTC. V and J are TRBV5-1 and TRBJ2-5; no firm D call. Germline V gene data show CDR1 as SGHRS and CDR2 as YFSETQ. This CDR3 has 14 residues. V lost 5 bases and J lost 4, with 15 bases in between. The full variable domain, rest sourced from reference TRBV5-1 and TRBJ2-5, is KAGVTQTPRYLIKTRGQQVTLSCSPISGHRSVSWYQQTPGQGLQFLFEYFSETQRNKGNFPGRFSGRQFSNSRSEMNVSTLELGDSALYLCASSYQMGTETQYFGPGTRLLVL.